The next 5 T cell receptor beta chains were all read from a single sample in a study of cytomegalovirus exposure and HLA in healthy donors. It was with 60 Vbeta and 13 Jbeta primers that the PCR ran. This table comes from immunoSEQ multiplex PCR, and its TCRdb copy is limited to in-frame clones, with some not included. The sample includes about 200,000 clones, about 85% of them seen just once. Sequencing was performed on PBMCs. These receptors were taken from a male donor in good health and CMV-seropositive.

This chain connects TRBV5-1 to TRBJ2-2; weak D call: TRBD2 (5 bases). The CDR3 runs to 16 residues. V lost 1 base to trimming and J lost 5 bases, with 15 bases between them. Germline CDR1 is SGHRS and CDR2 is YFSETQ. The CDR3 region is CASSLSSLPGTGELFF. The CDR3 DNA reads TGCGCCAGCAGCTTGTCCTCCCTCCCGGGAACCGGGGAGCTGTTTTTT.

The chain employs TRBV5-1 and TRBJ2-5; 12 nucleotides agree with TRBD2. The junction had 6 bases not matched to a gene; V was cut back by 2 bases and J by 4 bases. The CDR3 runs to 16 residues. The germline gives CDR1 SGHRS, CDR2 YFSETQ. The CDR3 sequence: CASSLSLAGGGETQYF. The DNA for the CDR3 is TGCGCCAGCAGCTTATCACTAGCGGGGGGAGGAGAGACCCAGTACTTC.

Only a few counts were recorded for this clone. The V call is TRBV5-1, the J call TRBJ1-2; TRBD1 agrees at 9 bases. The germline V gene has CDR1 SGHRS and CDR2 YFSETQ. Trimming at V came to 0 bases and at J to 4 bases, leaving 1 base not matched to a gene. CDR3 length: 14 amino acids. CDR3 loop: CASSLEGQGYGYTF. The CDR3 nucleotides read TGCGCCAGCAGCTTGGAGGGACAGGGCTATGGCTACACCTTC.

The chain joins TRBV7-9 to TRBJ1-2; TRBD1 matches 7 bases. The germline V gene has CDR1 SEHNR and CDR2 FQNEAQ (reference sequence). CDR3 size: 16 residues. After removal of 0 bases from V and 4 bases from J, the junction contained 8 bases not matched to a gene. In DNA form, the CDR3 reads TGTGCCAGCAGCTTAGCCACAAACAGGGGACCCTATGGCTACACCTTC. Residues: CASSLATNRGPYGYTF.

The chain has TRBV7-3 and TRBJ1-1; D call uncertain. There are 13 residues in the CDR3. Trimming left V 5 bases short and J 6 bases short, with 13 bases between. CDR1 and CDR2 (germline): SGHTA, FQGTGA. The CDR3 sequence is CASSLNLRAEAFF. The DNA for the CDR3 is TGTGCCAGCAGCCTTAACTTGAGGGCTGAAGCTTTCTTT.